This entry is about one T cell receptor beta chain. Its specificity is not known. Trimming pared 3 bases from V and 7 bases from J, leaving 10 bases between. The germline V gene encodes CDR1 SGHDN and CDR2 FVKESK. This CDR3 has 12 residues. This sample was taken from a study of T cell responses to AZD1222 COVID-19 vaccine. Measured with immunoSEQ multiplex PCR; TCRdb has only the in-frame clones, and not every one. The sample yields about 150,000 clones, 90% to 95% seen once. Study-level points and caveats: Recipients of two AZD1222 doses showed rising Spike-specific TCR breadth and depth. Donors were chiefly white British, with a greater number of females, and clonal diversity was perhaps underestimated. Only six people who got AZD1222 tested seropositive at baseline. Repertoires were collected only later (after the peak T cell response had occurred).

Material: peripheral blood, obtained on day 0 of AZD1222 vaccination. This sequence joins TRBV14 and TRBJ2-7; D is unclear. This clonotype originated in an adult in good health. The CDR3 loop is CASSHAHWEQYF. CDR3 bases: TGTGCCAGCAGCCATGCCCATTGGGAGCAGTACTTC.